The T cell receptor (beta chain) described here comes from a study of CD8 T cells in Susac syndrome (dated by TCRdb to between 2018 and 2021). Regarding the study in general: Among the Susac syndrome patients who were sequenced, clinically active disease was present in 5 or 6 and clinical remission was observed in eight. At the time of blood withdrawal, Susac syndrome patients were either therapy-naive, taking corticosteroids (with some also receiving IVIg), or on IVIg alone. Whether CD8+ T cell activation and differentiation in Susac syndrome was antigen driven was tested using repertoire sequencing.

High-throughput TCR beta sequencing profiled peripheral blood CD8+ and CD4+ T cells from healthy donors, Susac syndrome patients and multiple sclerosis patients. The Susac syndrome patients fulfilled recently defined diagnostic criteria for either definite or probable disease. Bulk CD8+ and CD4+ T cells were purified magnetically by negative isolation, whereas CD8+ TEMRA cells were enriched by FACS. Blood was collected in EDTA tubes and processed within 24 hours, with PBMCs isolated through density gradient centrifugation. PBMCs intended for TCR sequencing were cryopreserved in liquid nitrogen and were subsequently thawed in a 37 degrees C water bath. The sorted or isolated CD4+, CD8+ and CD8+ TEMRA cells reached a purity of at least 90%. Comment on this clonotype: Its antigen specificity is not known. Per-base qualities were not stored, and no clone one base away is much larger.

Study-wide conclusions, independent of this receptor: The number of individuals in the TCR sequencing and HLA analysis was acknowledged as relatively small. No clonal expansion was detected in the CD4+ T cell repertoire of Susac syndrome patients.

RNA was extracted using the RNeasy kit, and roughly 0.5 to 1 ug of the RNA was reverse transcribed with random hexamers. The immunoSEQ multiplex PCR assay, covering 54 Vbeta and 13 Jbeta segments, was used to amplify TCR beta CDR3 regions. PCR amplification bias was corrected using a synthetic template baseline for primer optimization and computational correction. As for the original processing: Only productive sequences were kept, with reads annotated to V, D and J genes according to IMGT and analyzed in immunoSEQ Analyzer. Clonality was calculated as one minus the Shannon entropy normalized by log2 of the number of productive unique sequences. Public and private clones were assessed among the 100 most prevalent clones of each patient and control. Susac-specific clones were defined as absent from healthy and MS cohorts, over a thousand published viral clones and other ImmuneACCESS disease sequences. TCRdb handled the public reads itself, with Q25 trimming in fastp and clone calling in MiXCR, and kept productive beta chains. Each CDR3 protein gets just one entry, which takes the most common genes and DNA from the rows behind it. These V and J calls originate from TCRdb's pipeline instead of the authors' own analysis. The sample has over 150,000 distinct CDR3 sequences on record, 85% to 95% of them singletons. 0.085% to 0.1% of the sample is taken by the ten largest.

Sequencing was done on a sample of CD4+ T cells from PBMCs. The clonotype was recovered from a human donor with Susac syndrome.

The DNA sequence follows: TGCAGCGTTGCTACAGGGGGCGGAATCACAGATACGCAGTATTTT. This yields the protein CSVATGGGITDTQYF. The chain joins TRBV29-1 to TRBJ2-3; TRBD1 aligns with 9 central bases. From a lookup of the germline V gene, CDR1 and CDR2 are SQVTM and ANQGSEA. V trim: 4 bases; J trim: 2 bases; unmatched bases: 7. Counted from cysteine to phenylalanine, this CDR3 has 15 amino acids. Only the CDR3 part of the read is kept: 45 bases, read in frame from the first base.